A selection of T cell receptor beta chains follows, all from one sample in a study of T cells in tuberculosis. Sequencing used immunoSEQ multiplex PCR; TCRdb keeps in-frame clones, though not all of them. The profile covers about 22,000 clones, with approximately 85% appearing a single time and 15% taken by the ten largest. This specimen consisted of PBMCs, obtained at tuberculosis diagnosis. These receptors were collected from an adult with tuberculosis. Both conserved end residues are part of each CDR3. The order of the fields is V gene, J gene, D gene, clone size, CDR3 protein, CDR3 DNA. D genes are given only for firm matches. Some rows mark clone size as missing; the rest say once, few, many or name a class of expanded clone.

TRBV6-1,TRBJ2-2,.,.,CASSDGRTPKTGELFF,TGTGCCAGCAGTGATGGAAGGACACCGAAGACCGGGGAGCTGTTTTTT
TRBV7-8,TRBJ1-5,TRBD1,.,CASSPMTGKDQPQHF,TGTGCCAGCAGCCCGATGACAGGGAAGGATCAGCCCCAGCATTTT
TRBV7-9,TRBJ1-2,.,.,CASSLIAERGYTF,TGTGCCAGCAGCTTAATCGCAGAGAGGGGCTACACCTTC
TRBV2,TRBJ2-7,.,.,CASSERGGISYEQYF,TGTGCCAGCAGTGAAAGAGGCGGGATATCCTACGAGCAGTACTTC
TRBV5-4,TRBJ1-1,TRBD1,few,CASSRTGLNLFF,TGTGCCAGCAGCCGGACAGGGTTGAATTTGTTCTTT
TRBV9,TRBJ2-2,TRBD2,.,CASSAGLAGVNTGELFF,TGTGCCAGCAGCGCCGGACTAGCGGGGGTAAACACCGGGGAGCTGTTTTTT
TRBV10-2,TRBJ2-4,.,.,CASSPAGRGNIQYF,TGCGCCAGCAGTCCCGCGGGCCGAGGGAACATTCAGTACTTC
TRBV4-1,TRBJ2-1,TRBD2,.,CASSHFGLAGEGEQFF,TGCGCCAGCAGCCACTTCGGACTAGCGGGAGAGGGTGAGCAGTTCTTC
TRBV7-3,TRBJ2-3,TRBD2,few,CASSQRTSGRTDTQYF,TGTGCCAGCAGCCAAAGAACTAGCGGACGCACAGATACGCAGTATTTT
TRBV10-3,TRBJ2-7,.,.,CATRDWEDYEQYF,TGTGCCACGCGGGACTGGGAGGACTACGAGCAGTACTTC